The source of this T cell receptor (beta chain) is a study of cytotoxic CD8 clonotypes in ibrutinib-treated CLL. CDR1 is SGHRS and CDR2 is YFSETQ in the germline V gene. The CDR3 consists of 15 residues. V dropped 3 bases and J dropped 0 bases, with 12 bases sitting between them. Sequenced by immunoSEQ multiplex PCR; TCRdb stores in-frame clones only, minus some. The profile shows about 160,000 clones, about 84% of them singletons. The table lists this clone with a count of one. The V and J genes are TRBV5-1 and TRBJ1-2; possibly TRBD1 for D (5 bases). This sequence was found in a human donor with chronic lymphocytic leukemia. Sequenced here: PBMCs, sampled after 24 months of ibrutinib treatment. The CDR3 loop reads CASSSPGRANYGYTF. The CDR3 DNA reads as TGCGCCAGCAGCTCCCCAGGGAGAGCTAACTATGGCTACACCTTC.